This T cell receptor (beta chain) stems from a study of a mutant IDH1 vaccine in newly diagnosed glioma. The time point denotes: week 23, last vaccination. Doses of 300 ug of mutant IDH1 20-mer peptide were given with topical imiquimod. Germline loops: CDR1 SGHTA, CDR2 FQGNSA. Trimming removed 5 bases at V and 4 bases at J, with 15 bases between. The CDR3 has 15 residues. Data came from immunoSEQ multiplex PCR; TCRdb stores just in-frame clones and leaves some out. Counted here are approximately 67,000 clones, 75% to 90% occurring once; the ten biggest clones make up approximately 12%. As regards this clone: No antigen is known for it.

This TCR derives from a man aged 18-30 years with glioma. The starting material was PBMCs, obtained from a glioma patient whose treatment included an IDH1 peptide vaccine. J is TRBJ1-5 and V is TRBV7-2; weak D call: TRBD1 (5 bases). The CDR3 sequence: CASSATAVINQPQHF. CDR3 nucleotides: TGTGCCAGCAGCGCGACAGCAGTTATTAATCAGCCCCAGCATTTT.